This T cell receptor (beta chain) was captured by sequencing in a study of T-cell reconstitution after alpha-beta-depleted transplantation in children. The study's findings and limits: The origin of high day-60 TCRbeta diversity in some patients lay in surviving recipient T cells and thymic progenitors. T-cell counts and diversity were attributed mostly to newly produced T cells one year after transplant. The origin of alpha-beta T cells about two months after transplant was reportedly several hundred expanded graft clones.

This sample's TCRbeta library carried unique molecular identifier barcodes. TCRdb re-derived calls from the PCR reads in MiXCR, one entry per CDR3 protein. Of hundreds of thousands of distinct CDR3 sequences in the sample, over 9.5% were seen once. This CDR3 is built from 16 residues. Trimming shortened V by 1 base and J by 0 bases, and 14 bases separated the two germline ends. Looked up from germline, CDR1 is SGHRS and CDR2 is YFSETQ. This clonotype came up many times. The antigen is unknown. V usage is TRBV5-1 and J usage is TRBJ2-7, with a possible D match to TRBD2 (6 bases). The sequence was obtained from a boy under three years old with acute myeloid leukemia, due to receive a stem cell transplant. Material: PBMCs, obtained before TCRalphabeta/CD19-depleted stem cell transplant. CDR3 loop: CASSLSGLSSSYEQYF. The DNA of the CDR3 is TGCGCCAGCAGCTTGTCGGGACTTTCGAGCTCCTACGAGCAGTACTTC.